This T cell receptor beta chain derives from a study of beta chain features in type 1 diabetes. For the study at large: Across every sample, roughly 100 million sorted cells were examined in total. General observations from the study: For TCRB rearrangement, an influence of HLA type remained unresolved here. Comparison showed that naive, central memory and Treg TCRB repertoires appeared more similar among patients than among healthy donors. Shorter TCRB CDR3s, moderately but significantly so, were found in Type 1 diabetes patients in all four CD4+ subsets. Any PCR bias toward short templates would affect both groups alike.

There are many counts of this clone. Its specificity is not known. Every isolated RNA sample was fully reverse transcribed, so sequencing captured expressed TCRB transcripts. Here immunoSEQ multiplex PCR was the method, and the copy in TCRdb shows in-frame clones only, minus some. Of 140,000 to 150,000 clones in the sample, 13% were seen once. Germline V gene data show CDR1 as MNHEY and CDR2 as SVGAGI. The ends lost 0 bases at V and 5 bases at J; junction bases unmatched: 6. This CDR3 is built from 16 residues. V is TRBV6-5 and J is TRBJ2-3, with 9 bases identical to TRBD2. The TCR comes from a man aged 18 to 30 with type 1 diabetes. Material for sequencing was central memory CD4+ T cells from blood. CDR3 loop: CASSYSTAGGRDTQYF. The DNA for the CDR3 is TGTGCCAGCAGTTACTCGACAGCGGGGGGCCGAGATACGCAGTATTTT.